The clone carrying this TCR beta chain was seen at least ten times. The antigen is not known. Roughly three months, about 14 weeks, into antiretroviral therapy, follow-up blood was collected. Whole blood was used without fractionation, so all unsorted peripheral T cells were included. The record originates from a study of HIV-infected patients and healthy controls. Whole-study findings and limits: Size-matching overweighted rare events from HIV-infected data when comparing patients with controls.

Reverse transcription used about 500 ng RNA and constant-region primers for alpha and beta. Using multiplexing indices, alpha and beta chain libraries were generated apart by chain-specific third strand synthesis. From the 5' RACE reads, TCRdb called clonotypes with MiXCR, one entry per CDR3 protein. The data hold a few thousand distinct CDR3 sequences, with less than 8.5% observed a single time. The TCR originated in an adult with HIV infection. Sequenced here: blood, sampled during antiretroviral therapy.

This CDR3 is CASSQPTGTGRSYEQYV. The CDR3 coding sequence is TGTGCCAGCAGCCAACCTACCGGGACAGGCAGATCCTACGAGCAGTACGTC. The rearrangement links TRBV14 to TRBJ2-7; 8 bases agree with TRBD1. Germline V gene data show CDR1 as SGHDN and CDR2 as FVKESK. The CDR3 has 17 residues. Trimming at V came to 2 bases and at J to 1 base, leaving 10 bases not matched to a gene.